This T cell receptor (beta chain) was captured in a study of type 1 regulatory T cells. At the level of the study: T-allo10 is a Tr1-enriched, alloantigen-specific CD4 T cell product made in vitro. Overall study results and limits: Tr1 cells had a more restricted TCR repertoire than non-Tr1 cells.

This clonotype was seen many times. The antigen is undetermined. TCRdb reanalysed the reads using MiXCR and keeps one entry per CDR3 protein. Among approximately 42,000 distinct CDR3 sequences, more than 9% were seen once, and the ten largest hold around 8%. The CDR3 runs 13 residues. V lost 3 bases, J lost 4 bases, and 2 bases stayed unmatched. Per germline, CDR1 DFQATT and CDR2 SNEGSKA (reference sequence). The TCR was taken from a human donor in good health. The V gene is TRBV20-1, the J gene TRBJ1-1; TRBD1 aligns across 10 bases. The sequenced material came from cultured non-Tr1 T cells, either the whole culture or a sorted T cell fraction (not recorded which). This CDR3 reads CSASRTGGTEAFF. The CDR3 region has the DNA TGCAGTGCTAGCCGGACAGGGGGCACTGAAGCTTTCTTT.